The 6 T cell receptor beta chains given below trace back to one sample, sequenced in a study of metastatic and nonmetastatic thyroid tumors. Patients had received no treatment of any kind before thyroid surgery. TCRdb redid the clone calls on the PCR reads using MiXCR. This repertoire shows 60,000 to 85,000 clones, roughly a sixth found once; its top ten account for 9.5% to 15%. Source material: blood. These receptors were obtained from a female donor with papillary thyroid cancer or a benign thyroid nodule (not recorded which). Some clones in this sample may be carry-over from other donors' samples.

This clone was recorded at least ten times. The chain combines TRBV6-1 with TRBJ2-1; 7 bases map to TRBD1. The ends lost 5 bases at V and 5 bases at J; junction bases unmatched: 12. Germline V lookup: CDR1 MNHNS, CDR2 SASEGT. This CDR3 spans 16 amino acids. CDR3 coding DNA: TGTGCCAGCAGTCAACGGGACAGAAGAGACCACAATGAGCAGTTCTTC. Protein product: CASSQRDRRDHNEQFF.

This chain connects TRBV5-5 to TRBJ2-7, with 12 positions matching TRBD2. The germline gives CDR1 SGHKS, CDR2 YYEKEE (reference sequence). The CDR3 extends over 15 amino acids. V lost 4 bases, J lost 6 bases, and 8 bases stayed unmatched. The CDR3 is CASSRLAGVRGEQYF. CDR3 DNA sequence: TGTGCCAGCAGCCGACTAGCGGGAGTTCGGGGCGAGCAGTACTTC.

The chain couples TRBV13 to TRBJ2-7; D ambiguous. Germline V lookup: CDR1 PRHDT, CDR2 FYEKMQ (reference sequence). Trimming cost V 5 bases and J 6 bases, with 11 bases left between them. The length of the CDR3 is 12 residues. The CDR3 sequence: CASSRYQGEQYF. CDR3 nucleotides: TGTGCCAGCAGCCGCTACCAAGGCGAGCAGTACTTC.

This clone has at least ten counts. This rearrangement joins TRBV3-1 to TRBJ2-5; TRBD1 matches at 9 bases. Trimming at V came to 3 bases and at J to 5 bases, leaving 7 bases not matched to a gene. The CDR3 has 15 amino acids. Germline CDR1 LGHDT, CDR2 YNNKEL (reference sequence). The DNA for the CDR3 is TGTGCCAGCAGCCAGGGGGGACAGGGAAGCGAGACCCAGTACTTC. Translating gives CASSQGGQGSETQYF.

This chain connects TRBV11-2 to TRBJ2-2; TRBD1 agrees at 7 bases. The V gene's germline CDR1 is SGHAT and CDR2 FQNNGV. The CDR3 is 17 residues long. CDR3 in DNA: TGTTCCATCAGCTCCCGTTTTGGGACAGTCACCACCGGGGAGCTGTTTTTT. Encoded protein: CSISSRFGTVTTGELFF.

This clone has a count of ten or more. The chain is built from TRBV27 and TRBJ1-6, with 7 nucleotides matching TRBD1. The CDR3 is 14 amino acids. V shed 6 bases and J 3 bases; nucleotides not matched to a gene: 2. Per germline, CDR1 MNHEY and CDR2 SMNVEV (reference sequence). Here the CDR3 reads CASRGQSYNSPLHF. The CDR3 nucleotides are TGTGCCAGCAGGGGACAGAGCTATAATTCACCCCTCCACTTT.